The 18 T cell receptor beta chains presented below share a single source sample, sequenced in a study of shared clonotypes between healthy human individuals. Profiled with immunoSEQ multiplex PCR; TCRdb holds only in-frame clones, not every one. The sample holds more than 400,000 clones, 90% to 96% seen once. The specimen sequenced was naive CD4+ T cells sorted from blood. Subset of the sample: CD45RA+ positively selected. The receptors shown here come from a woman between 25 and 40 years old in good health.

The chain is built from TRBV28 and TRBJ1-3, with a tentative D call TRBD1 (5 bases). Trimming took off 2 bases at V and 2 bases at J, with 7 bases between the two ends. The CDR3 extends over 14 amino acids. The germline gives CDR1 MDHEN, CDR2 SYDVKM. Written as DNA, the CDR3 is TGTGCCAGCAGTTTAATGGGGGCTGGAAACACCATATATTTT. Protein product: CASSLMGAGNTIYF.

V and J are TRBV2 and TRBJ2-7; D may be TRBD1 (6 bases). Looked up from germline, CDR1 is SNHLY and CDR2 is FYNNEI. V dropped 4 bases and J dropped 3 bases, with 10 bases sitting between them. The CDR3 is 13 amino acids. The CDR3 here is CASSGQANYEQYF. DNA for the CDR3: TGTGCCAGCAGTGGACAGGCGAACTACGAGCAGTACTTC.

This clone was counted a single time. This chain connects TRBV15 to TRBJ2-6, with D tentatively TRBD1 (6 bases). Looked up from germline, CDR1 is LNHNV and CDR2 is YYDKDF (reference sequence). V gave up 2 bases and J gave up 4 bases, with 12 bases separating them. The CDR3 contains 16 residues. The CDR3 DNA reads TGTGCCACCAGCAGACAACAGGGTATGGGGGCCAACGTCCTGACTTTC. This codes for CATSRQQGMGANVLTF.

The chain joins TRBV2 to TRBJ1-2; no clear D gene. Trimming pared 4 bases from V and 8 bases from J, leaving 17 bases between. CDR1 and CDR2 from the germline V gene are SNHLY and FYNNEI. There are 14 residues in the CDR3. For the CDR3, the DNA is TGTGCCAGCAGTGTTGCAGGAGCGCTTTGGGGCTACACCTTC. It encodes CASSVAGALWGYTF.

This clone was seen just once. The gene calls are TRBV27 and TRBJ2-7; D possibly corresponds to TRBD1 (5 bases). Germline lookup yields CDR1 MNHEY and CDR2 SMNVEV (reference sequence). The CDR3 sequence is 14 residues long. V was cut by 9 bases and J by 3 bases, with 18 bases left in between. The CDR3 DNA follows: TGTGCCAGTGCCCAGGGTTATAGGGGCTACGAGCAGTACTTC. Translating it yields CASAQGYRGYEQYF.

V gene TRBV7-9 combines with J gene TRBJ1-3; D gene ambiguous. V lost 5 bases and J lost 0, with 14 bases in between. CDR3 length: 16 amino acids. CDR1 is SEHNR and CDR2 is FQNEAQ in the germline V gene (reference sequence). The CDR3 DNA reads TGTGCCAGCAGCACCGCCAGCCTCCTCTCTGGAAACACCATATATTTT. This codes for CASSTASLLSGNTIYF.

The CDR3 is CASSLFSLGIHEQYF. DNA of the CDR3: TGTGCCAGCAGTTTATTCTCCCTGGGAATTCACGAGCAGTACTTC. The chain employs TRBV28 and TRBJ2-7; D not resolved. The CDR3 sequence is 15 residues long. V was cut by 1 base and J by 5 bases, with 15 bases left in between. Germline assignment: CDR1 MDHEN and CDR2 SYDVKM.

This chain connects TRBV2 to TRBJ2-2; 8 bases are shared with TRBD1. With 5 bases clipped from V and 6 bases from J, the junction kept 2 bases outside the gene matches. The CDR3 is 13 amino acids. Germline CDR1 is SNHLY and CDR2 is FYNNEI. The CDR3 spells CASSPQGAGELFF. The CDR3 DNA sequence: TGTGCCAGCAGTCCACAGGGGGCCGGGGAGCTGTTTTTT.

V usage is TRBV5-1 and J usage is TRBJ1-3; weak D call: TRBD1 (5 bases). Looked up from germline, CDR1 is SGHRS and CDR2 is YFSETQ. Trimming took off 4 bases at V and 0 bases at J, with 11 bases between the two ends. This CDR3 has 15 amino acids. The CDR3 DNA reads as TGCGCCAGCAGCCAGGACACAAGCTCTGGAAACACCATATATTTT. It codes for CASSQDTSSGNTIYF.

V gene TRBV19 combines with J gene TRBJ2-2; a possible D gene is TRBD1 (6 bases). The germline V and J ends were trimmed by 5 bases and 6 bases, with 16 bases remaining between them. The CDR3 consists of 15 residues. Germline V gene sequence: CDR1 LNHDA, CDR2 SQIVND (reference sequence). CDR3 region: CASSLVVQGPGELFF. CDR3 DNA sequence: TGTGCCAGTAGTTTAGTCGTCCAGGGGCCCGGGGAGCTGTTTTTT.

The chain links TRBV7-6 to TRBJ2-7; 8 bases match TRBD2. The CDR3 length is 16 residues. Germline assignment: CDR1 SGHVS and CDR2 FNYEAQ. V trimming: 2 bases; J trimming: 7 bases; junction bases outside the gene matches: 13. This chain's CDR3 is CASSLSPGGPEGEQYF. CDR3 in DNA: TGTGCCAGCAGCTTAAGCCCGGGAGGGCCGGAGGGGGAGCAGTACTTC.

This rearrangement joins TRBV6-1 to TRBJ2-7; 7 bases are a match to TRBD1. J was trimmed by 2 bases and V by 6 bases; bases with no gene match: 7. The CDR3 covers 14 residues. Per germline, CDR1 MNHNS and CDR2 SASEGT. CDR3 sequence reads: CASRPRDSTYEQYF. CDR3 in DNA: TGTGCCAGCAGACCCCGGGACAGCACCTACGAGCAGTACTTC.

The rearrangement links TRBV10-3 to TRBJ2-7, with a tentative D call TRBD2 (5 bases). Trimming removed 3 bases from V and 2 bases from J, with 11 bases in between. The CDR3 consists of 14 residues. CDR1 is ENHRY and CDR2 is SYGVKD in the germline V gene. CDR3 sequence (DNA): TGTGCCATCAGTGACGTCGGACTTGCCTACGAGCAGTACTTC. The encoded protein is CAISDVGLAYEQYF.

This rearrangement joins TRBV28 to TRBJ2-5, with 12 bases lining up with TRBD2. The J call may be in error: the DNA end matches TRBJ2-7 better. The CDR3 is 15 amino acids. In germline, CDR1 is MDHEN, CDR2 SYDVKM. The CDR3 DNA sequence: TGTGCCAGCAGTTCGGGACTAGCGGGCTCCTACGAGCAGTACTTC. This translates into CASSSGLAGSYEQYF.

In regard to this clone: The identical CDR3 is also encoded by other nucleotide sequences in the sample. The chain recombines TRBV7-2 with TRBJ2-7, with D uncertain. CDR1 and CDR2 from the germline V gene are SGHTA and FQGNSA. The CDR3 is made up of 12 amino acids. Between the trimmed V and J ends, which lost 5 bases and 0 bases, there was a span of 5 bases. For the CDR3, the DNA is TGTGCCAGCAGCCGGAGCTCCTACGAGCAGTACTTC. Residues: CASSRSSYEQYF.

The rearrangement uses TRBV7-9 and TRBJ1-2, with 8 bases that match TRBD1. Germline CDR1 reads SEHNR; CDR2 reads FQNEAQ (reference sequence). The CDR3 has 15 amino acids. The ends lost 6 bases at V and 0 bases at J; junction bases unmatched: 6. The CDR3 protein is CASSSDRGANYGYTF. CDR3 bases: TGTGCCAGCAGTTCAGACAGGGGAGCTAACTATGGCTACACCTTC.

This chain joins TRBV4-2 and TRBJ1-2, with 8 bases that match TRBD1. Germline-derived CDR1 and CDR2 are LGHNA and YNFKEQ. V trimming: 5 bases; J trimming: 4 bases; junction bases outside the gene matches: 12. The CDR3 runs 16 residues. The CDR3 nucleotides are TGTGCCAGCAGCTTAGTCACGGCAGGGGGCATCTATGGCTACACCTTC. Its translation: CASSLVTAGGIYGYTF.

To note about this clone: The germline gene is not matched at one end of the junction; a read error may be the cause. The chain couples TRBV11-2 to TRBJ2-5; D possibly corresponds to TRBD1 (6 bases). The CDR3 loop spans 14 amino acids. Germline CDR1 is SGHAT and CDR2 is FQNNGV. CDR3: CASSLDTQGITRDF. The DNA of the CDR3 is TGTGCCAGCAGCTTAGATACGCAGGGGATCACACGGGACTTC.